This T cell receptor (beta chain) stems from a study of shared clonotypes between healthy human individuals. Study-wide points: Large sequencing depth failed to make sorted-subset sequencing complete, rarefaction showed.

As processed by the authors: There were no quality scores in the junction-only immunoSEQ sequences, so filtering differed. Produced via immunoSEQ multiplex PCR; TCRdb's table is partial and in-frame only. Clonal size and the V and J genes are those of that table, whereas D and trimming came from the DNA. The profile shows roughly 1,500,000 clones, 98% of them singletons. Comments on this clone: Its target is unknown.

Sequences were obtained from naive CD4+ T cells sorted from blood. The subset is: CD45RA+ positively selected. The TCR was taken from a man aged 25-40 years in good health.

CDR3 amino acids: CSARTGEDTEAFF. The CDR3 nucleotides are TGCAGCGCTCGGACAGGGGAGGACACTGAAGCTTTCTTT. The V and J genes are TRBV29-1 and TRBJ1-1, with 9 bases that match TRBD1. Germline trimming cut 7 bases from V and 3 bases from J; bases unmatched to any gene: 6. The CDR3 length is 13 residues. Per germline, CDR1 SQVTM and CDR2 ANQGSEA.